What follows are 3 T cell receptor beta chains derived from one specimen sequenced in a study of blood T cell repertoires in COVID-19. Only in-frame clones appear in the TCRdb table, and some are missing; sequencing was by immunoSEQ multiplex PCR. Among about 160,000 clones listed, roughly 88% were seen once. The material sequenced was PBMCs or T cells enriched from blood (not recorded which). These receptors all come from a woman between 45 and 60 years old who had recovered from COVID-19.

This sequence joins TRBV29-1 and TRBJ2-1; 11 nucleotides match TRBD2. CDR1 and CDR2 (germline): SQVTM, ANQGSEA. CDR3 size: 14 residues. Trimming removed 3 bases from V and 6 bases from J; junction bases left unmatched: 4. CDR3: CSVEGLAGGNEQFF. The DNA for the CDR3 is TGCAGCGTTGAGGGCCTAGCGGGGGGCAATGAGCAGTTCTTC.

J is TRBJ1-2 and V is TRBV27; tentative D call: TRBD1 (6 bases). Deletions cut 6 bases from V and 3 bases from J, with 17 bases between. The CDR3 spans 15 residues. The germline V gene encodes CDR1 MNHEY and CDR2 SMNVEV (reference sequence). The CDR3 region has the DNA TGTGCCAGCAGCCATCGTCCGGGGGGCGACTATGGCTACACCTTC. It codes for CASSHRPGGDYGYTF.

This clone was observed once. The chain is built from TRBV9 and TRBJ1-5; 8 nucleotides align to TRBD1. CDR1 and CDR2 (germline): SGDLS, YYNGEE. Germline trimming cut 3 bases from V and 3 bases from J; bases unmatched to any gene: 5. The CDR3 totals 15 residues. The CDR3 is CASSATGGDNQPQHF. Written as DNA, the CDR3 is TGTGCCAGCAGCGCCACAGGGGGGGACAATCAGCCCCAGCATTTT.